A single T cell receptor (beta chain) is shown here with its context. Antigen specificity is unknown. Each patient's relapse followed autologous stem cell transplantation, and brentuximab vedotin exposure varied. Assay: immunoSEQ multiplex PCR; the TCRdb copy retains only in-frame clones and omits some. The data contain more than 15,000 clones, about 80% of them seen just once; the ten biggest clones take up roughly 4.4%. This CDR3 is built from 13 residues. The V gene's germline CDR1 is SGHTA and CDR2 FQGNSA. Trimming left V 8 bases short and J 2 bases short, with 12 bases between. The data were obtained in a study of PD-1 blockade in classical Hodgkin lymphoma. Findings of the study overall: By C4D1 there was a significant rise in CD4+ TCR diversity but not in CD8+ TCR diversity.

This rearrangement joins TRBV7-2 to TRBJ1-1, with D tentatively TRBD1 (5 bases). This TCR derives from a human donor with classical Hodgkin lymphoma. Sample: peripheral blood mononuclear cells (PBMCs), taken at baseline. CDR3 sequence reads: CASSWGGNTEAFF. For the CDR3, the DNA is TGTGCCAGCTCATGGGGCGGAAACACTGAAGCTTTCTTT.